This T cell receptor beta chain stems from a study of blood T cell repertoires in COVID-19 (dated by TCRdb to about 2020). Concerning the study at large: The collaborator samples originated in the United States, Italy and Spain and spanned the acute and convalescent phases of COVID-19. A freely available public database, intended as a resource for researchers studying the immune response to SARS-CoV-2, is where the repertoires were released. The samples were drawn from the first 160 participants of the ongoing ImmuneRACE study and from over a thousand subjects provided by 6 global collaborators. The prospective study material was composed of cDNA or gDNA derived from T cells, B-cell-depleted T cells, or PBMCs. The dataset comprised deeply sampled blood TCRbeta repertoires from subjects exposed to, actively infected with, or recovered from COVID-19. Where available, HLA class I and class II types were taken from metadata supplied by the sample provider and were not determined by assay-based typing. Nearly every sample came with metadata listing a de-identified subject ID, COVID-19 status, age in years and sex.

General study outcomes and caveats: The amount of clinical and demographic metadata varied by source and participant and was provided uncurated.

One collaborating source in Seattle enrolled patients while the patients were actively infected and followed the patients over time throughout the course of disease. Each collaborating institution followed its own protocols to collect whole blood in K2EDTA tubes. For TCRbeta analysis, collaborators shipped samples as frozen whole blood, isolated PBMCs, or DNA extracted from either of those sample types. The immunoSEQ Assay, a bias-controlled multiplex PCR, was used to amplify TCRbeta CDR3 regions from genomic DNA. The source study handled its data this way. The number of nucleated cells in each sample was estimated by amplification of reference gene primers within the assay. To quantify the absolute abundance of each unique TCRbeta CDR3 rearrangement, sequence reads were collapsed and filtered. Productive Simpson clonality was computed per sample as the square root of Simpson's diversity index over productive rearrangements. TCRdb obtained this table from immuneACCESS and retained in-frame rearrangements with V and J assigned. These tables miss some clones; where compared with another copy, unresolved V genes account for less than half of the shortfall, and the remainder is unexplained. From that table come the V and J calls and clone size; the DNA was used to work out D and trimming. The sample records 290,000 or so clones, about nine tenths of which are singletons. The ten largest account for 2.2% of the sample.

Notes on this clone: Its antigen remains undetermined. No base qualities exist here, and no much larger clone lies one base off it. Other DNA variants within this sample encode the same CDR3.

This receptor was identified in a woman aged 25 to 39 with COVID-19, enrolled during active disease. Specimen: peripheral blood.

The CDR3 sequence is CASSFGLAGVETQYF. In nucleotides, the sequence is TGTGCCAGCAGCTTCGGACTAGCGGGGGTAGAGACCCAGTACTTC. Recombination connected TRBV5-5 to TRBJ2-5, and TRBD2 aligns with 13 junction nucleotides. In the germline V gene (reference sequence), CDR1 corresponds to SGHKS and CDR2 to YYEKEE. V is pruned by 2 bases and J by 4 bases, leaving 2 bases of the junction without a gene match. The CDR3 runs 15 residues from the cysteine to the phenylalanine. The entry retains the CDR3 DNA only, 45 bases that are in frame from base 1. Reference TRBV5-5 and TRBJ2-5 proteins supply the regions before and after the CDR3; the full variable domain is: DAGVTQSPTHLIKTRGQQVTLRCSPISGHKSVSWYQQVLGQGPQFIFQYYEKEERGRGNFPDRFSARQFPNYSSELNVNALLLGDSALYLCASSFGLAGVETQYFGPGTRLLVL.